These T cell receptor beta chains were read from a single sample in a study of shared clonotypes between healthy human individuals. Data came from immunoSEQ multiplex PCR; TCRdb stores just in-frame clones and leaves some out. Of over a million clones listed, 96% are singletons. Sequencing was done on a sample of naive CD4+ T cells sorted from blood. The receptor source for this set is a man aged 25-45 years in good health. CDR3s include the opening cysteine and the closing phenylalanine or tryptophan.

TRBV27,TRBJ2-2,CASSLVGTGAGTGELFF
TRBV5-4,TRBJ2-3,CASSLGGTDTQYF
TRBV2,TRBJ2-7,CASSDRGRYEQYF
TRBV11-2,TRBJ2-1,CASSSSPDNEQFF
TRBV7-9,TRBJ2-7,CASSSPRDRSYEQYF
TRBV10-1,TRBJ1-1,CASINFPKIVREAFF
TRBV6-5,TRBJ1-5,CASRPGGVGNQPQHF
TRBV28,TRBJ2-1,CASSLPGVWDNEQFF
TRBV18,TRBJ1-1,CASSPNVGGTEAFF
TRBV11-2,TRBJ2-7,CASSLDFSSYEQYF
TRBV11-2,TRBJ1-5,CASSDRGVGGNQPQHF
TRBV7-8,TRBJ1-3,CASSLLGRVVHSGNTIYF
TRBV10-3,TRBJ1-2,CAISRPGQEDTGYTF
TRBV19,TRBJ1-5,CASSIGGPQGQPQHF
TRBV18,TRBJ2-3,CASSTGGDTQYF
TRBV28,TRBJ2-1,CASSPAYNEQFF
TRBV5-1,TRBJ1-2,CASSLASGHGYTF
TRBV9,TRBJ2-7,CASSVHLATLDEQYF
TRBV29-1,TRBJ2-7,CSVEGPINKYF
TRBV2,TRBJ2-1,CASSRQAGIYNEQFF
TRBV28,TRBJ1-2,CASSSGNSPYGYTF
TRBV27,TRBJ2-5,CASSIGQGETQYF
TRBV4-1,TRBJ1-4,CASSQLQGANEKLFF
TRBV18,TRBJ2-1,CASSRRGVGGPDNEQFF
TRBV18,TRBJ2-2,CASSPRAYTGELFF
TRBV18,TRBJ2-1,CASSPTDSNRDEQFF
TRBV27,TRBJ2-5,CASTAGETQYF
TRBV15,TRBJ2-1,CATSRGGGRGNEQFF
TRBV15,TRBJ2-7,CATSRTRGPYEQYF
TRBV28,TRBJ1-1,CASSPPRLPMNTEAFF
TRBV28,TRBJ2-7,CASSPPLKRQGFNEQYF
TRBV5-1,TRBJ2-7,CASSLRQGGSYEQYF
TRBV29-1,TRBJ2-2,CSVETSGRTGELFF
TRBV5-4,TRBJ2-3,CASSREGNTDTQYF
TRBV5-6,TRBJ1-5,CASRPSLGQPNQPQHF
TRBV28,TRBJ1-5,CASSLGGEQPQHF
TRBV19,TRBJ2-2,CASSILLAGGPSNTGELFF
TRBV5-5,TRBJ2-4,CASSTPGLAKNIQYF
TRBV7-9,TRBJ1-1,CASSLVVGQNTEAFF
TRBV6-1,TRBJ2-1,CASSELTTAGDGEQFF
TRBV27,TRBJ2-3,CASSSGTGKGQDTQYF
TRBV15,TRBJ1-2,CATSRDQVPGYGYTF
TRBV5-5,TRBJ1-1,CASSLLGNTEAFF
TRBV29-1,TRBJ1-4,CSALGTISEKLFF
TRBV5-5,TRBJ1-4,CASSGTGANEKLFF
TRBV15,TRBJ2-7,CATSREGTGPYEQYF
TRBV29-1,TRBJ1-3,CSVEEGSENTIYF
TRBV7-8,TRBJ2-7,CASSLGHSSYEQYF
TRBV14,TRBJ2-2,CASTHGTTNTGELFF
TRBV13,TRBJ2-7,CASSQGLAGGPNEQYF
TRBV9,TRBJ2-7,CASSATGRSYEQYF